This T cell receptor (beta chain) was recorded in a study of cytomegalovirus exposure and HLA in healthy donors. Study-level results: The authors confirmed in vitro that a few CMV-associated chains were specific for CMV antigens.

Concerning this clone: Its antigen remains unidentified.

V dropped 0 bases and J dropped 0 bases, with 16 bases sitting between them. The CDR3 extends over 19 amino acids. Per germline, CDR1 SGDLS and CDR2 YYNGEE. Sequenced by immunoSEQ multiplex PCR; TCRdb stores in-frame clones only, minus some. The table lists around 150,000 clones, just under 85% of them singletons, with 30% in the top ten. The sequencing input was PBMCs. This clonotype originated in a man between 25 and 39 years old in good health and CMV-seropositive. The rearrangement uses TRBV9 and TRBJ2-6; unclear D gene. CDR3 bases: TGTGCCAGCAGCGTAGGCGCAATCCGCCCGAGCTCTGGGGCCAACGTCCTGACTTTC. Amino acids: CASSVGAIRPSSGANVLTF. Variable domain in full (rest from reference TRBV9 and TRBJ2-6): DSGVTQTPKHLITATGQRVTLRCSPRSGDLSVYWYQQSLDQGLQFLIQYYNGEERAKGNILERFSAQQFPDLHSELNLSSLELGDSALYFCASSVGAIRPSSGANVLTFGAGSRLTVL.